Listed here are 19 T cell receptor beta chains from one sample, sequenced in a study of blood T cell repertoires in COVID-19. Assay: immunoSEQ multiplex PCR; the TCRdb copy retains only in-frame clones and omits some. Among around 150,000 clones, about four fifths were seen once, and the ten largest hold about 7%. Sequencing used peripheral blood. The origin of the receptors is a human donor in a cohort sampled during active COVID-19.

The CDR3 reads CASSLLTGGSYNEQFF. CDR3 DNA sequence: TGCGCCAGCAGCTTGCTAACAGGGGGCTCCTACAATGAGCAGTTCTTC. The chain links TRBV5-1 to TRBJ2-1; 8 positions agree with TRBD1. The CDR3 length is 16 residues. Germline V gene data show CDR1 as SGHRS and CDR2 as YFSETQ. The trim removed 1 base at V and 0 bases at J, leaving 3 bases unmatched.

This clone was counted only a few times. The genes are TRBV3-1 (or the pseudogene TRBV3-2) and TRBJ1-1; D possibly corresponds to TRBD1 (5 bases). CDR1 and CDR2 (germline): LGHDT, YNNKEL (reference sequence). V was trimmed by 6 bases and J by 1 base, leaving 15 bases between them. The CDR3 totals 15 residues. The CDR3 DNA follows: TGTGCCAGCAGTCCTACGACAGTTCCGAACACTGAAGCTTTCTTT. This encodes CASSPTTVPNTEAFF.

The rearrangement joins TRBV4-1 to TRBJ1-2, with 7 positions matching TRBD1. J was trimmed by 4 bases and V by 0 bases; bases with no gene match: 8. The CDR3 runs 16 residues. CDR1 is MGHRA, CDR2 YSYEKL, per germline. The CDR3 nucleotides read TGCGCCAGCAGCCAAGAGGGACAGAGCCCATTCTATGGCTACACCTTC. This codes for CASSQEGQSPFYGYTF.

CDR3 DNA: TGTGCCAGCAGCTTGGATTCCGGGACAGGGAACGAGCAGTACTTC. As protein: CASSLDSGTGNEQYF. This chain joins TRBV5-4 and TRBJ2-7, with 9 bases aligning to TRBD1. CDR3 length equals 15 residues. The V segment lost 0 bases and the J segment 5 bases; nucleotides outside the gene matches: 6. In germline, CDR1 is SGHNT, CDR2 YYREEE (reference sequence).

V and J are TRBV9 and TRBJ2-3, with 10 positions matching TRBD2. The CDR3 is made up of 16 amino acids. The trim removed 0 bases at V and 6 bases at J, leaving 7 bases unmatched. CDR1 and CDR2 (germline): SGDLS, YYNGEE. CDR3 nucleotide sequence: TGTGCCAGCAGCGTAGCCCTAGCGGGGGATGAGGATACGCAGTATTTT. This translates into CASSVALAGDEDTQYF.

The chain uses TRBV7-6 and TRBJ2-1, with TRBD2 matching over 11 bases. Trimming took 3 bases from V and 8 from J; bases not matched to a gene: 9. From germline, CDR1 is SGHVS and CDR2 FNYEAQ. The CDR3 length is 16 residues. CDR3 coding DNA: TGTGCCAGCAGCTTCCTAGCGGGGGGTACTGTGGATGAGCAGTTCTTC. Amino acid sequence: CASSFLAGGTVDEQFF.

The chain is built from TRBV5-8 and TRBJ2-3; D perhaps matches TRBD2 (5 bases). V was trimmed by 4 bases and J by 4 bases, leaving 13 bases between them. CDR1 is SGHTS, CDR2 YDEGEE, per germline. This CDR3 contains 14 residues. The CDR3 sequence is CASSPGLRADTQYF. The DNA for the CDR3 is TGTGCCAGCAGCCCTGGACTCCGAGCAGATACGCAGTATTTT.

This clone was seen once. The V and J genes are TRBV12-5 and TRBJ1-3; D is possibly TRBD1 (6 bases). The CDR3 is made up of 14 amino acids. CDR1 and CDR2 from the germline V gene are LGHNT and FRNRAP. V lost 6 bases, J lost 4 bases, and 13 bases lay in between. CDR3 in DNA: TGTGCTAGTGGAGAACAGGGATCGGGAAACACCATATATTTT. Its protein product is CASGEQGSGNTIYF.

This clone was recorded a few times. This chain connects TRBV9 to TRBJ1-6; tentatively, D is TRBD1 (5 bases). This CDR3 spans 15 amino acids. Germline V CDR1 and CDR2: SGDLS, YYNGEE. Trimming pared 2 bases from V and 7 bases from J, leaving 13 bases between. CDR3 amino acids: CASSVQGGKNSPLHF. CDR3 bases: TGTGCCAGCAGCGTCCAGGGAGGAAAAAATTCACCCCTCCACTTT.

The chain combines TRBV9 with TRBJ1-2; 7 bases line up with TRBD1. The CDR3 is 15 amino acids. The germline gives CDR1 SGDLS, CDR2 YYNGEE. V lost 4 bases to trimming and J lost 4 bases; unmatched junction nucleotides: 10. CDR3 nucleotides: TGTGCCAGCAGCTCCCGACCCGGACAGGCCTATGGCTACACCTTC. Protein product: CASSSRPGQAYGYTF. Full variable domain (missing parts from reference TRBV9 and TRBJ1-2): DSGVTQTPKHLITATGQRVTLRCSPRSGDLSVYWYQQSLDQGLQFLIQYYNGEERAKGNILERFSAQQFPDLHSELNLSSLELGDSALYFCASSSRPGQAYGYTFGSGTRLTVV.

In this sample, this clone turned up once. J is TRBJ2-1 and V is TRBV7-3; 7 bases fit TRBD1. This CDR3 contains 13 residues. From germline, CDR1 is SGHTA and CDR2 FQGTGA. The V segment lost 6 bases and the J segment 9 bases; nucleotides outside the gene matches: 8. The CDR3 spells CASSRATGSEQFF. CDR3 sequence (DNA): TGTGCCAGCAGTAGAGCGACAGGGAGTGAGCAGTTCTTC. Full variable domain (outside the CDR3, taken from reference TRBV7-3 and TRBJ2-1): GAGVSQTPSNKVTEKGKYVELRCDPISGHTALYWYRQSLGQGPEFLIYFQGTGAADDSGLPNDRFFAVRPEGSVSTLKIQRTERGDSAVYLCASSRATGSEQFFGPGTRLTVL.

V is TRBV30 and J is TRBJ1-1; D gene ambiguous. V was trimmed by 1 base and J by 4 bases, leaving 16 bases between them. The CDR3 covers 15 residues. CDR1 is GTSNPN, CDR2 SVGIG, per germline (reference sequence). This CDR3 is CAWSDGKYLSTEAFF. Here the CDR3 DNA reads TGTGCCTGGAGTGACGGGAAATACCTAAGCACTGAAGCTTTCTTT.

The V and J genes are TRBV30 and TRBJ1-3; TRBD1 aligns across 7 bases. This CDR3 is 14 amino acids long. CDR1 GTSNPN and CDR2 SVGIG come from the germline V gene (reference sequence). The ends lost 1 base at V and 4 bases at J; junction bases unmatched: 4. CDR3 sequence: CAWSETGIGNTIYF. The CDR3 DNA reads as TGTGCCTGGAGTGAGACAGGGATAGGAAACACCATATATTTT.

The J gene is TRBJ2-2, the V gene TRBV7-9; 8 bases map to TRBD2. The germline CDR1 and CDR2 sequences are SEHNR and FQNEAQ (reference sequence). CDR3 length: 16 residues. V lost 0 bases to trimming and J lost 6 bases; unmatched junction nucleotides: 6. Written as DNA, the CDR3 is TGTGCCAGCAGCTTAGCGGGACTAGTGTTGGCCGGGGAGCTGTTTTTT. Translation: CASSLAGLVLAGELFF. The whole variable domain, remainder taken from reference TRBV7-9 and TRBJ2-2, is DTGVSQNPRHKITKRGQNVTFRCDPISEHNRLYWYRQTLGQGPEFLTYFQNEAQLEKSRLLSDRFSAERPKGSFSTLEIQRTEQGDSAMYLCASSLAGLVLAGELFFGEGSRLTVL.

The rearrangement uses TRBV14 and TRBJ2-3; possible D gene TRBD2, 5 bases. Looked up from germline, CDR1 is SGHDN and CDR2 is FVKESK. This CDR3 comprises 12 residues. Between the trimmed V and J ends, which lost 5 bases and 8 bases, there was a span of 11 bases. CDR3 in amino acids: CASSVEAGTQYF. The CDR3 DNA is TGTGCCAGCAGCGTAGAGGCGGGTACGCAGTATTTT.

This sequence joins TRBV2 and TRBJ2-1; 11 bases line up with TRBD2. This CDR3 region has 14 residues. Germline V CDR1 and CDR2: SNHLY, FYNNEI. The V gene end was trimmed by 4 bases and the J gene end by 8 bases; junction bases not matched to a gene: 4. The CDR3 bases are TGTGCCAGCAGTGCTAGCGGGGGGATCTATGAGCAGTTCTTC. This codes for CASSASGGIYEQFF.

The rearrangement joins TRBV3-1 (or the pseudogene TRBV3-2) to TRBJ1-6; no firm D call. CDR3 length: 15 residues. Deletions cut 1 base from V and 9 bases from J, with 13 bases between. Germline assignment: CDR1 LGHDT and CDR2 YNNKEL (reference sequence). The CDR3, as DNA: TGTGCCAGCAGCCAAGGGGCAGGTATCGGTTCACCCCTCCACTTT. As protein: CASSQGAGIGSPLHF.

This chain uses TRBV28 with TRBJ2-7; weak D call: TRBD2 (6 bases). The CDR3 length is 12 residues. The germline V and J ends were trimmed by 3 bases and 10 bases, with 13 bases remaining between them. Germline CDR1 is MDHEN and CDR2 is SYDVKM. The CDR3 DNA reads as TGTGCCAGCAGTTTCTCCCTGGGGGGACAGTACTTC. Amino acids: CASSFSLGGQYF.

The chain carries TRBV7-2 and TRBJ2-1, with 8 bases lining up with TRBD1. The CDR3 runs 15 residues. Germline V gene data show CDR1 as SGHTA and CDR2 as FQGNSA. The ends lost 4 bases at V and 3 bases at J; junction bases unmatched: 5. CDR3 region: CASSYTGGGYNEQFF. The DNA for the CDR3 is TGTGCCAGCAGCTATACAGGGGGAGGCTACAATGAGCAGTTCTTC.